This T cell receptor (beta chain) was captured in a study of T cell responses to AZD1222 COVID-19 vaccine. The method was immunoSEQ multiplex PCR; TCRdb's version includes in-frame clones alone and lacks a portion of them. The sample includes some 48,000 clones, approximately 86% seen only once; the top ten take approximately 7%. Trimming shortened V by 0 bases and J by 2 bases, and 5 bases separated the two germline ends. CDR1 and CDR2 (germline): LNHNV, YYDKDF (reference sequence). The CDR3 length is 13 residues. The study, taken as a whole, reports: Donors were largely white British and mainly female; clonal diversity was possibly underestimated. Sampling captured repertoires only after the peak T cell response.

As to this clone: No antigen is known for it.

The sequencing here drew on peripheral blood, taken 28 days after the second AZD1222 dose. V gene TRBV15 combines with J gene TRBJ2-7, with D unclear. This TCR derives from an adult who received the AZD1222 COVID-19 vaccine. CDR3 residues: CATSRDFAYEQYF. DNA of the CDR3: TGTGCCACCAGCAGAGATTTCGCCTACGAGCAGTACTTC.